A single sample gave rise to the 9 T cell receptor beta chains below, sequenced in a study of blood T cell repertoires in COVID-19. The repertoire was sequenced with immunoSEQ multiplex PCR; TCRdb's copy has only in-frame clones and lacks some. This table holds 130,000 or so clones, 65% to 85% found once. The sequenced material came from peripheral blood. The source is an elderly woman with acute or convalescent COVID-19.

The rearrangement links TRBV5-5 to TRBJ1-2; D may be TRBD1 (6 bases). The CDR3 has 13 residues. From germline, CDR1 is SGHKS and CDR2 YYEKEE (reference sequence). The V and J ends lost 4 bases and 4 bases respectively, with 11 bases between them. The CDR3 sequence: CASSLQGIYGYTF. The CDR3 DNA reads TGTGCCAGCAGCCTACAGGGCATCTATGGCTACACCTTC.

CDR3 nucleotides: TGTGCCAGCAGTTACGCAGGGTTCGGTGAGCAGTTCTTC. Protein product: CASSYAGFGEQFF. The chain joins TRBV6-5 to TRBJ2-1, with a tentative D call TRBD1 (5 bases). The CDR3 loop spans 13 amino acids. V gave up 2 bases and J gave up 9 bases, with 11 bases separating them. Germline V CDR1 and CDR2: MNHEY, SVGAGI.

DNA of the CDR3: TGCAGCGTAAGGACAGGTGATTATGGCTACACCTTC. Translated, it gives CSVRTGDYGYTF. V and J are TRBV29-1 and TRBJ1-2, with 7 nucleotides matching TRBD1. With V trimmed by 6 bases and J by 5 bases, 6 bases remained unmatched. The CDR3 has 12 amino acids. CDR1 is SQVTM, CDR2 ANQGSEA, per germline.

The chain has TRBV6-5 and TRBJ1-2, with 7 bases lining up with TRBD1. The V and J ends lost 2 bases and 5 bases, in that order; junction bases with no gene match: 11. CDR1 MNHEY and CDR2 SVGAGI come from the germline V gene. The CDR3 consists of 16 residues. Here the CDR3 DNA reads TGTGCCAGCAGTTACGGAATTGGGACAGCTACATATGGCTACACCTTC. This sequence encodes CASSYGIGTATYGYTF.

V and J are TRBV9 and TRBJ1-2; 7 bases map to TRBD1. Looked up from germline, CDR1 is SGDLS and CDR2 is YYNGEE. This CDR3 contains 13 residues. The V and J ends lost 3 bases and 6 bases, in that order; junction bases with no gene match: 5. The CDR3 here is CASSGTGADGYTF. CDR3 coding DNA: TGTGCCAGCAGCGGGACAGGAGCCGATGGCTACACCTTC. The variable domain in full, completed from reference TRBV9 and TRBJ1-2, reads DSGVTQTPKHLITATGQRVTLRCSPRSGDLSVYWYQQSLDQGLQFLIQYYNGEERAKGNILERFSAQQFPDLHSELNLSSLELGDSALYFCASSGTGADGYTFGSGTRLTVV.

This chain joins TRBV7-2 and TRBJ2-1, with 9 bases fitting TRBD2. Germline CDR1 is SGHTA and CDR2 is FQGNSA. Trimming at V came to 2 bases and at J to 3 bases, leaving 2 bases not matched to a gene. The length of the CDR3 is 15 residues. CDR3 sequence: CASSLRRGGYNEQFF. The CDR3 DNA reads TGTGCCAGCAGCTTACGGCGGGGGGGCTACAATGAGCAGTTCTTC.

V gene TRBV7-2 combines with J gene TRBJ2-7; D unclear. V lost 2 bases and J lost 7, with 12 bases in between. Germline V CDR1 and CDR2: SGHTA, FQGNSA. The CDR3 runs to 13 residues. CDR3 loop: CASSLTLQAEQYF. The CDR3 region has the DNA TGTGCCAGCAGCTTAACGTTGCAGGCTGAGCAGTACTTC.

The CDR3 DNA follows: TGTGCCAGCAGTCAGGGGACAGATACGCAGTATTTT. The encoded protein is CASSQGTDTQYF. The chain recombines TRBV6-6 with TRBJ2-3; D is possibly TRBD1 (6 bases). Germline V gives CDR1 MNHNY, CDR2 SVGAGI (reference sequence). V was trimmed by 5 bases and J by 3 bases, leaving 6 bases between them. This CDR3 has 12 residues.

The chain has TRBV5-6 and TRBJ2-7; 7 positions agree with TRBD2. Germline assignment: CDR1 SGHDT and CDR2 YYEEEE. The trim removed 3 bases at V and 4 bases at J, leaving 7 bases unmatched. The CDR3 runs to 14 residues. The CDR3 DNA sequence: TGTGCCAGCAGCTATGCGGGAGTTTCGTACGAGCAGTACTTC. This codes for CASSYAGVSYEQYF.